This T cell receptor (beta chain) was obtained from a study of radiation and T cells in renal cell carcinoma. Background on the study: Nephrectomy followed 15 Gy stereotactic body radiation by 4 weeks. Study-wide points: In blood, top tumor clones expanded by 2 weeks, shrinking by 4.

Time point described: blood 2 weeks post-SBRT. Treatment reported: 15 Gy SBRT to primary tumor, nephrectomy 4 weeks later. The tumor was a clear cell renal cell carcinoma. Concerning this clone itself: Its target is unknown.

The table came from immunoSEQ multiplex PCR; TCRdb's copy has only in-frame clones and leaves some out. This sample has more than 150,000 clones, with around 90% found just once. The CDR3 is 15 amino acids. V dropped 6 bases and J dropped 3 bases, with 15 bases sitting between them. Germline V gives CDR1 SNHLY, CDR2 FYNNEI. The rearrangement joins TRBV2 to TRBJ1-3; no reliable D call. This receptor was identified in a woman in her forties or fifties with renal cell carcinoma. The sample was blood, taken from a patient whose treatment included radiotherapy and nephrectomy. CDR3 residues: CASSAGNLDGNTIYF. DNA of the CDR3: TGTGCCAGCAGCGCCGGCAACCTAGATGGAAACACCATATATTTT.